This T cell receptor beta chain appears in the sequencing data of a study of T cells after yellow fever vaccination. Study findings and constraints: It was a weaker secondary response, yet one that peaked faster, at day 5 versus 15. A small proportion of clonotypes was detected in both the CD4 and CD8 compartments.

This CDR3 has 15 amino acids. CDR1 DFQATT and CDR2 SNEGSKA come from the germline V gene (reference sequence). Trimming pared 5 bases from V and 4 bases from J, leaving 20 bases between. In making TCR cDNA, 5'RACE template switching added a universal primer site and UMIs to it. MiXCR, applied by TCRdb to the 5' RACE reads, yields one record per CDR3 protein. Of 110,000 to 150,000 distinct CDR3 sequences listed, 6.6% were seen once; the top ten hold more than 0.55%. With respect to this clonotype: The antigen remains undetermined.

The clonotype comes from a man aged 25-45 years who received the YFV17D yellow fever vaccine. Specimen: CD4+ T cells sorted from PBMCs, collected 10 days after the yellow fever booster vaccination. The chain uses TRBV20-1 and TRBJ1-2; D is perhaps TRBD1 (6 bases). CDR3 nucleotides: TGCAGTGCTCCTCCCCGCGGGGGGCTCGGCTATGGCTACACCTTC. The encoded protein is CSAPPRGGLGYGYTF.